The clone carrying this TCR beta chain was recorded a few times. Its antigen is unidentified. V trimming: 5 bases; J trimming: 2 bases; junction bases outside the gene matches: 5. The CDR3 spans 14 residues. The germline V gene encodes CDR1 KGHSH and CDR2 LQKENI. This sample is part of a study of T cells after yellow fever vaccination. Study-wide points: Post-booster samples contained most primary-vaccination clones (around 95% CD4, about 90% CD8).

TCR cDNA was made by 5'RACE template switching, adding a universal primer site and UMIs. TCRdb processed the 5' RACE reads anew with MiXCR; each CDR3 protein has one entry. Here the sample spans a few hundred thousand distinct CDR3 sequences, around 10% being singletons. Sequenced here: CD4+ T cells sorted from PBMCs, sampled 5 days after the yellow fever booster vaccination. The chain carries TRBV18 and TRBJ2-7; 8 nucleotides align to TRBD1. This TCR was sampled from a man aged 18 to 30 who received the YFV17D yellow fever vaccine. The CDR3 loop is CASSTGQGAYEQYF. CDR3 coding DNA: TGTGCCAGCTCAACCGGACAGGGAGCCTACGAGCAGTACTTC.